This T cell receptor beta chain was sequenced for a study of blood T cell repertoires in COVID-19 (TCRdb year 2020). Concerning the study at large: Samples from collaborators originated in the United States, Italy and Spain and spanned both the acute and convalescent phases of COVID-19. The prospective study material was composed of cDNA or gDNA derived from T cells, B-cell-depleted T cells, or PBMCs. Deeply sampled blood TCRbeta repertoires from subjects exposed to, actively infected with, or recovered from COVID-19 were included in the dataset. A freely available public database, intended as a resource for researchers studying the immune response to SARS-CoV-2, is where the repertoires were released. The samples were drawn from two sources: the first 160 participants of the ongoing ImmuneRACE study, and 950 to 1,500 subjects contributed by 6 global collaborators. A de-identified subject ID, COVID-19 status, age in years and sex were almost always included in the sample metadata. Where available, HLA class I and class II types were obtained from metadata supplied by the sample provider rather than from assay-based typing.

At one collaborating source in Seattle, patients were enrolled during active infection and were followed longitudinally through the course of disease. Each collaborating institution followed its own protocols to collect whole blood in K2EDTA tubes. For TCRbeta analysis, collaborators shipped samples as frozen whole blood, isolated PBMCs, or DNA extracted from either of those sample types. The CDR3 holds 14 amino acids from the cysteine to the phenylalanine. Only the CDR3 DNA stays, 42 bases, in frame from base 1. Looking up the germline V gene yields CDR1 SGHTS and CDR2 YDEGEE. V loses 1 base of germline sequence and J loses 6 bases, and the interval between the two ends is 12 bases. Overall study results and their limits: The amount of clinical and demographic metadata varied by source and participant and was provided uncurated.

With respect to this clone: Its cognate antigen has yet to be identified. No much larger clonotype is one base removed from it; base qualities were not supplied.

TCRbeta CDR3 regions were amplified from genomic DNA by means of the immunoSEQ Assay, a bias-controlled multiplex PCR. The study's own analysis went as follows. Nucleated cell counts per sample were estimated from amplification of reference gene primers within the assay. To quantify the absolute abundance of each unique TCRbeta CDR3 rearrangement, sequence reads were collapsed and filtered. For each sample, productive Simpson clonality was calculated as the square root of Simpson's diversity index across productive rearrangements. TCRdb took over this immuneACCESS table, retaining in-frame rearrangements with V and J assigned. Such tables are incomplete; in checked studies, under half of the missing clones stem from an unresolved V gene, and the remainder is unexplained. V, J and clone size were drawn from that table, and D and trimming were deduced from the DNA. This sample has 150,000 to 200,000 clones in its table, and roughly 89% of those were observed once. The top ten clones comprise over 9% of the sample.

The source is a woman in her 70s with COVID-19, enrolled during active disease. Recombination linked TRBV5-8 to TRBJ2-3, with TRBD2 perhaps the D gene, on 5 matching bases. The sample consisted of peripheral blood. Read as DNA, the sequence is TGTGCCAGCAGCTTGCTTCGCGGGTTTGATACGCAGTATTTT. Protein translation: CASSLLRGFDTQYF.